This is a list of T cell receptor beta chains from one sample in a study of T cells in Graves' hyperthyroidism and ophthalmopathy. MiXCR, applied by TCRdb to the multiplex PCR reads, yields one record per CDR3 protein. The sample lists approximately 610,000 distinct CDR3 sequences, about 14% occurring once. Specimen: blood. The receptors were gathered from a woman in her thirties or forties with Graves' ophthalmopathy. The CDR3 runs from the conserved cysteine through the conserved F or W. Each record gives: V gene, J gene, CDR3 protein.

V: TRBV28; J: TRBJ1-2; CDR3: CASSFGGQIYGYTF
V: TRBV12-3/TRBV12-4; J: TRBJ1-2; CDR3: CASSATGRNYGYTF
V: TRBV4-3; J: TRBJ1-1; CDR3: CASSQEYRTGYTEAFF
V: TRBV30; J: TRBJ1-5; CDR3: CAWSWTGDQPQHF
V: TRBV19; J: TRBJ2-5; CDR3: CASSKAGGETQYF
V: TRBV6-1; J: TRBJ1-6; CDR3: CASRPAGGGPDSPLHF
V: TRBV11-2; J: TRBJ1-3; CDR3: CASSLGDIGNTIYF
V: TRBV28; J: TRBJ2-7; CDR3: CASRAGPMGRSYEQYF
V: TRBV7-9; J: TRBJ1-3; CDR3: CASSPLGGSNTIYF
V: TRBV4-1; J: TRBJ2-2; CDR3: CASSSGGGRTGELFF
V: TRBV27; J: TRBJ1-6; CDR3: CASSLTGDDSPLHF
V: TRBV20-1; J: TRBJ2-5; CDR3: CSARSDLETQYF
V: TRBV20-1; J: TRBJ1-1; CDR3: CSAREAGVGTTEAFF
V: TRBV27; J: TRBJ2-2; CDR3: CASSPIAGVPTGELFF
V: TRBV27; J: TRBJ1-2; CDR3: CASSLSGGGNGYTF
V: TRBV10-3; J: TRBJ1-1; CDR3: CAISETPTGRGNTEAFF
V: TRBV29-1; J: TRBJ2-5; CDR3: CSTPGWERETQYF
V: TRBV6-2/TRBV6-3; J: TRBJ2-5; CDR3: CASAAAGGGETQYF
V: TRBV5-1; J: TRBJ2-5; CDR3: CASSVGTGETQYF
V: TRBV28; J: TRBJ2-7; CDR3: CASSWEAGGGYEQYF
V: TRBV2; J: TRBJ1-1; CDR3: CASSDTGSYFEAFF
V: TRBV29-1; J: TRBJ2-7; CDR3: CSVGGLSSYEQYF
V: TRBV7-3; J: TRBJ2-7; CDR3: CAPRRSQPYEQYF
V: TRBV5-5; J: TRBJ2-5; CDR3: CASSLEDVTQYF
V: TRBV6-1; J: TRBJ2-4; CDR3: CASSQKPRTLLTENIQYF
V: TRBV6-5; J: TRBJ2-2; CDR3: CASNPLAGAAGELFF
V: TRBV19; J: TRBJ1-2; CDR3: CASEGNHRYGYTF
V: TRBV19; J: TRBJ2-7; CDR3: CASSTTGKKQYF
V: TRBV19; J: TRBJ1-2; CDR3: CASRGAGGPFGYGYTF
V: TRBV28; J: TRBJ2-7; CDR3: CASSIVKYEQYF
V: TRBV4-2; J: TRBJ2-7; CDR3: CASSQAQRNSYEQYF
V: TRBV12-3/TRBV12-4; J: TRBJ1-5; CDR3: CASSRDLSWPQHF
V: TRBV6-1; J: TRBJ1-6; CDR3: CASSEFGRSNSPLHF
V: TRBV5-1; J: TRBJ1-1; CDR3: CASSLAAGGTEAFF
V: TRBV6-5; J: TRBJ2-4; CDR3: CAGSYTIRASKNIQYF
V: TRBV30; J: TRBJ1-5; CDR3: CAWGQPSSNQPQHF
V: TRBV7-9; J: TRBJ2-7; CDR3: CASSFSNVPYEQYF
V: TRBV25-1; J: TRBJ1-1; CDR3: CASQRGPDTEAFF
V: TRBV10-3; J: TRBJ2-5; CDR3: CAISESGAQYF
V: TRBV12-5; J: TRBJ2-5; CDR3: CASGLDRGAETQYF
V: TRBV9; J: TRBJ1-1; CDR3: CASSSRGGGAEAFF
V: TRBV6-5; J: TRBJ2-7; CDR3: CASRMGQGASYEQYF
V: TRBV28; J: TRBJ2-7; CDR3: CASSFAGKRYEQYF
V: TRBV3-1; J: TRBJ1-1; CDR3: CASSESRGAGGEAFF
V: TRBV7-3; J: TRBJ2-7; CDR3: CASSLGGGRPYEQYF
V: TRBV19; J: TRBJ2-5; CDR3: CASSIGGGRFQETQYF
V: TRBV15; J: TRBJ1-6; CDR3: CATSRHNSPLHF
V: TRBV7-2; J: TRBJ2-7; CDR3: CASSLEGAGNYEQYF
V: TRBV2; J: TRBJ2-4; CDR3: CASSDAGFAAKNIQYF
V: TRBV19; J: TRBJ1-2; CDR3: CASKGQGFYGYTF
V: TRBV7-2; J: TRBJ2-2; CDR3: CASSYSGRAFGELFF
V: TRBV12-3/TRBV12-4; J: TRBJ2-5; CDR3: CASSARSSGRRETQYF
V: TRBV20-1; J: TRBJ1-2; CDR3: CSAITGFYGYTF